These 20 T cell receptor beta chains came from one sample sequenced in a study of cytomegalovirus exposure and HLA in healthy donors. The PCR made use of 60 Vbeta and 13 Jbeta primers. Here immunoSEQ multiplex PCR was the method, and the copy in TCRdb shows in-frame clones only, minus some. This repertoire shows 80,000 to 100,000 clones, roughly 80% found once; its top ten account for less than 9.5%. The source material was PBMCs. The receptors stem from a man in his fifties in good health and CMV-seropositive.

This chain joins TRBV4-3 and TRBJ2-5; 12 nucleotides line up with TRBD2. There are 17 residues in the CDR3. V lost 1 base and J lost 5; bases outside the gene matches: 8. Looked up from germline, CDR1 is LGHNA and CDR2 is YSLEER. Written as DNA, the CDR3 is TGCGCCAGCAGCCAAGCGGCTAGCGGGGGGGTTAGGGAGACCCAGTACTTC. Translating it yields CASSQAASGGVRETQYF.

The genes are TRBV5-8 and TRBJ2-3, with 7 bases that match TRBD1. The germline CDR1 and CDR2 sequences are SGHTS and YDEGEE. The ends lost 5 bases at V and 6 bases at J; junction bases unmatched: 12. The CDR3 runs to 15 residues. The CDR3 nucleotides are TGTGCCAGCAGTTCTACAGGGGCGGTGGCGGATACGCAGTATTTT. Translated, it gives CASSSTGAVADTQYF.

This rearrangement joins TRBV27 to TRBJ2-5, with 7 nucleotides matching TRBD1. The CDR3 sequence is 16 residues long. Germline-derived CDR1 and CDR2 are MNHEY and SMNVEV (reference sequence). V lost 6 bases and J lost 1; bases outside the gene matches: 11. CDR3 nucleotide sequence: TGTGCCAGCAGAGACACCCCCGGGACAGTCCAAGAGACCCAGTACTTC. Translation: CASRDTPGTVQETQYF.

The J gene is TRBJ2-2, the V gene TRBV4-2; 10 bases are shared with TRBD2. Germline V gene sequence: CDR1 LGHNA, CDR2 YNFKEQ. The length of the CDR3 is 16 residues. Trimming at V came to 3 bases and at J to 4 bases, leaving 5 bases not matched to a gene. This CDR3 is CASSHKGLATTGELFF. The CDR3, as DNA: TGTGCCAGCAGCCATAAGGGACTAGCGACCACCGGGGAGCTGTTTTTT.

The chain joins TRBV19 to TRBJ2-5, with TRBD1 matching 9 bases. From germline, CDR1 is LNHDA and CDR2 SQIVND (reference sequence). V shed 5 bases, J shed 4 bases, and the junction held 5 bases outside the gene matches. This CDR3 spans 14 amino acids. The CDR3 DNA is TGTGCCAGTAGTGTCGGACAGGGGCCAGAGACCCAGTACTTC. This codes for CASSVGQGPETQYF.

The V call is TRBV30, the J call TRBJ2-7, with 9 bases fitting TRBD1. Per germline, CDR1 GTSNPN and CDR2 SVGIG (reference sequence). V lost 2 bases and J lost 3; bases outside the gene matches: 8. CDR3 length: 15 amino acids. CDR3 in amino acids: CAWSWGTGTYYEQYF. In nucleotides, the CDR3 is TGTGCCTGGAGTTGGGGGACAGGGACTTACTACGAGCAGTACTTC.

V is TRBV6-5 and J is TRBJ1-5, with D possibly TRBD1 on 6 matching bases. Germline-derived CDR1 and CDR2 are MNHEY and SVGAGI. Trimming pared 0 bases from V and 4 bases from J, leaving 10 bases between. This CDR3 comprises 15 residues. CDR3 protein: CASSYSGTTNQPQHF. The CDR3 DNA reads as TGTGCCAGCAGTTACTCGGGGACAACAAATCAGCCCCAGCATTTT.

The chain couples TRBV19 to TRBJ2-1; a weak D match, TRBD1 (5 bases). The germline V gene encodes CDR1 LNHDA and CDR2 SQIVND (reference sequence). There are 16 residues in the CDR3. Trimming cost V 5 bases and J 7 bases, with 21 bases left between them. CDR3 sequence (DNA): TGTGCCAGTAGTTTCCTAACAGGAGACCGCGGTAATGAGCAGTTCTTC. It codes for CASSFLTGDRGNEQFF.

CDR3 amino acids: CAGGGRGQETQYF. CDR3 bases: TGTGCCGGAGGCGGGCGGGGCCAAGAGACCCAGTACTTC. The genes are TRBV2 and TRBJ2-5; D perhaps matches TRBD2 (6 bases). CDR3 length equals 13 residues. Trimming pared 11 bases from V and 1 base from J, leaving 14 bases between. Germline V lookup: CDR1 SNHLY, CDR2 FYNNEI.

To note about this clone: The junction and the germline gene differ at one end; a read error may be behind it. The rearrangement joins TRBV5-1 to TRBJ1-2; 7 nucleotides agree with TRBD1. CDR1 and CDR2 from the germline V gene are SGHRS and YFSETQ. The CDR3 runs to 13 residues. This chain's CDR3 is CASSRDSNYGYPF. As DNA, the CDR3 is TGCGCCAGCAGTAGGGACAGTAACTATGGCTACCCCTTC.

The chain is built from TRBV4-3 and TRBJ2-1, with D maybe TRBD1 (5 bases). Germline CDR1 and CDR2: LGHNA and YSLEER. The CDR3 is made up of 13 amino acids. V shed 0 bases and J shed 10 bases, with 10 bases lying between them. CDR3 nucleotide sequence: TGCGCCAGCAGCCAAGAAAGGGGCCCGGAGCAGTTCTTC. Translating it yields CASSQERGPEQFF.

The rearrangement joins TRBV7-6 to TRBJ1-4, with TRBD1 matching 10 bases. Looked up from germline, CDR1 is SGHVS and CDR2 is FNYEAQ. After removal of 1 base from V and 4 bases from J, the junction contained 0 bases not matched to a gene. This CDR3 has 15 residues. The CDR3 is CASSLGDRGNEKLFF. The CDR3 DNA is TGTGCCAGCAGCTTAGGGGACAGGGGTAATGAAAAACTGTTTTTT.

The rearrangement joins TRBV30 to TRBJ1-6; 9 bases align to TRBD1. The length of the CDR3 is 17 residues. Looked up from germline, CDR1 is GTSNPN and CDR2 is SVGIG (reference sequence). The V segment lost 2 bases and the J segment 4 bases; nucleotides outside the gene matches: 9. This CDR3 is CAWSTTRTGVYNSPLHF. In nucleotides, the CDR3 is TGTGCCTGGAGTACAACCCGGACAGGGGTTTATAATTCACCCCTCCACTTT.

This clone has only a few counts. The chain combines TRBV10-3 with TRBJ2-1, with D possibly TRBD2 on 5 matching bases. The V gene lost 7 bases and the J gene lost 4 bases, with 14 bases spanning the gap. This CDR3 region has 14 residues. In germline, CDR1 is ENHRY, CDR2 SYGVKD. The DNA of the CDR3 is TGTGCCATCAACTCCAACGGGATATACAATGAGCAGTTCTTC. Its protein product is CAINSNGIYNEQFF.

The V gene is TRBV7-8, the J gene TRBJ2-2; TRBD1 aligns across 8 bases. V was pared by 1 base and J by 6 bases, with 10 bases of the junction left unmatched. The CDR3 spans 17 residues. Germline CDR1 is SGHVS and CDR2 is FQNEAQ. As DNA, the CDR3 is TGTGCCAGCAGCTTAGATTTGGGGACAGGCTTCGCCGGGGAGCTGTTTTTT. Its translation: CASSLDLGTGFAGELFF.

The V call is TRBV7-9, the J call TRBJ2-5; D remains ambiguous. The V gene lost 5 bases and the J gene lost 0 bases, with 7 bases spanning the gap. This CDR3 is 13 amino acids long. CDR1 SEHNR and CDR2 FQNEAQ come from the germline V gene (reference sequence). The chain's CDR3 is CASSPRDQETQYF. The CDR3 region has the DNA TGTGCCAGCAGCCCAAGAGACCAAGAGACCCAGTACTTC.

The chain recombines TRBV4-1 with TRBJ1-5; D possibly corresponds to TRBD1 (5 bases). The germline CDR1 and CDR2 sequences are MGHRA and YSYEKL. This CDR3 has 14 amino acids. Between the trimmed V and J ends, which lost 4 bases and 7 bases, there was a span of 14 bases. The CDR3 DNA reads TGCGCCAGCAGCCCCCAGGGTGTACAACAGCCCCAGCATTTT. Its protein is CASSPQGVQQPQHF.

The rearrangement uses TRBV19 and TRBJ2-3; possible D gene TRBD1, 6 bases. Germline V gene lookup returns CDR1 LNHDA and CDR2 SQIVND (reference sequence). Trimming removed 8 bases at V and 0 bases at J, with 15 bases between. CDR3 length equals 15 residues. CDR3 coding DNA: TGTGCCAGTTGGGACAAGCCATCTAGCACAGATACGCAGTATTTT. It yields the protein CASWDKPSSTDTQYF.

The chain has TRBV5-1 and TRBJ2-6; possible D gene TRBD1, 6 bases. The CDR3 length is 15 residues. Germline V gene sequence: CDR1 SGHRS, CDR2 YFSETQ. V was clipped by 4 bases and J by 1 base, with 9 bases between them. CDR3 sequence reads: CASSHRDSGANVLTF. Here the CDR3 DNA reads TGCGCCAGCAGCCACAGGGATTCTGGGGCCAACGTCCTGACTTTC.

V gene TRBV6-6 combines with J gene TRBJ2-2; 8 bases map to TRBD2. The germline gives CDR1 MNHNY, CDR2 SVGAGI (reference sequence). The CDR3 loop spans 13 amino acids. Losses at the gene ends were 6 bases for V and 6 bases for J; bases not matched to a gene: 3. The CDR3 coding sequence is TGTGCCAGCAGCGGGGGGGCCGCCGGGGAGCTGTTTTTT. Its translation: CASSGGAAGELFF.